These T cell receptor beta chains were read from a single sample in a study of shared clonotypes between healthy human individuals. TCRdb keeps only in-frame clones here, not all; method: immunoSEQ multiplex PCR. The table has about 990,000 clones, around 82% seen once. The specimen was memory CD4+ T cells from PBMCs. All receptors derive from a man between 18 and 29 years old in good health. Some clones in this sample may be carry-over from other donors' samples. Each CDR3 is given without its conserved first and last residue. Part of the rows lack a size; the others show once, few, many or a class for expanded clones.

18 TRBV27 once ASSFSNRGFSSLVTGELF
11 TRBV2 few ASSGTENQPQH
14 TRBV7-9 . ASRQERWTGYYGYT
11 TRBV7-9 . ASSFQEYNEQF
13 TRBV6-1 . ASSEYNGGYTEAF
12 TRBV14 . ASSQESWARLQY
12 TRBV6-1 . ASTLSPQNTEAF
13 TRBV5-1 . ASSRTGTYSYEQY
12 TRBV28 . ASSRGSGANVLT
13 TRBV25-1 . ASSKTGGSYNEQF
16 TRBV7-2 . ASSLATGLAGYTDTQY
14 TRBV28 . ASSLRRNSNTGELF
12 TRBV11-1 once ASSPGREAGELF
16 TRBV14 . ASSTWGQGFPGANVLT
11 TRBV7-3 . ASSLTLADTQY
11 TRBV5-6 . ASGPYPQETQY
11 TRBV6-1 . ASSDPINYGYT
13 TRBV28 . ASSSFRDSQETQY
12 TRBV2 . ASGGTGQIYGYT